Listed below are T cell receptor beta chains from one sample, sequenced in a study of tumor and adjacent non-tumor tissue in lung cancer. TCRdb processed the multiplex PCR reads anew with MiXCR; each CDR3 protein has one entry. The table shows approximately 120,000 distinct CDR3 sequences, with 60% to 65% occurring only once. Specimen: distant non-tumor lung tissue. Receptors were obtained from a man aged 55 to 70 with non-small cell lung cancer. Both conserved end residues are part of each CDR3. Each record gives: CDR3 DNA, CDR3 protein, V gene, clone size, D gene, J gene. The D gene is left open where the match is weak. Clone size is not always given. Where it is, it says once, few, many or a class for expanded clones.

TGCGCCAGCAGCCAAGGGACAGGGGGCGCGGATGAAAAACTGTTTTTT | CASSQGTGGADEKLFF | TRBV4-3 | many | TRBD1 | TRBJ1-4
TGTGCCAGCAGCTTATCTTGCATTGGCACCGGGGAGCTGTTTTTT | CASSLSCIGTGELFF | TRBV11-3 | - | - | TRBJ2-2
TGTGCCAGCAGCTTGCAGGGAATGAACACTGAAGCTTTCTTT | CASSLQGMNTEAFF | TRBV5-4 | many | - | TRBJ1-1
TGTGCCAGCAGTTTATTAGGCGGGCAAGAGACCCAGTACTTC | CASSLLGGQETQYF | TRBV27 | - | - | TRBJ2-5
TGTGCCAGCGGCCCCGAGGAGCTCACCGGAGAGTTGTTTTTT | CASGPEELTGELFF | TRBV11-3 | - | - | TRBJ2-2
TGTGCCAGCAGCTTCACCATGGGGGCTAGCGAGCAGTACTTC | CASSFTMGASEQYF | TRBV5-5 | many | - | TRBJ2-7
TGCGCCAGCAGTAGGAACCCAAGGGCCACAGATACGCAGTATTTT | CASSRNPRATDTQYF | TRBV10-1 | - | - | TRBJ2-3
TGTGCCAGCAGTGACCCGGGACAGGCATCCTATGAGCAGTACTTC | CASSDPGQASYEQYF | TRBV6-5 | - | TRBD1 | TRBJ2-7
TGTGCCAGCTCACCAATGACAGTTAACCCGAGCTCCTATAATTCACCCCTCCACTTT | CASSPMTVNPSSYNSPLHF | TRBV18 | - | - | TRBJ1-6
TGTGCCAACAACCAAGAAGGGACAGCTGTTAGCGAGCAGTACTTC | CANNQEGTAVSEQYF | TRBV4-2 | - | TRBD1 | TRBJ2-7
TGCGCCAGCAGCGGGAGCGGGAGTAGCTACAATGAGCAGTTCTTC | CASSGSGSSYNEQFF | TRBV10-1 | many | TRBD2 | TRBJ2-1
TGTGCCAGCACCTCGATCGGGTCTGGGCGGACCCAGTACTTC | CASTSIGSGRTQYF | TRBV28 | - | - | TRBJ2-5
TGTGCCAGCAGCGGACAGGGAACGAACAATGAGCAGTTCTTC | CASSGQGTNNEQFF | TRBV6-6 | - | TRBD1 | TRBJ2-1
TGTGTCAGCAGTCCCGGGGCCCGGGAGCTCCAGCATTTT | CVSSPGARELQHF | TRBV12-3/TRBV12-4 | - | - | TRBJ1-5
TGTGCCAGCAACTTAAATCTGTTGAGCTCCTACTATGAGCAGTTCTTC | CASNLNLLSSYYEQFF | TRBV11-1 | - | - | TRBJ2-1
TGTGCCAGCAGTCGCCTCGGGACTAGCGGGAGCCCTGAGCAGTTCTTC | CASSRLGTSGSPEQFF | TRBV6-2/TRBV6-3 | many | TRBD2 | TRBJ2-1
TGCAGTGCTATAAATTACAGAAGCATAGATACGCAGTATTTT | CSAINYRSIDTQYF | TRBV20-1 | - | - | TRBJ2-3
TGTGCCAGCAGACCAACACTAGGCTACGAGCAGTATTTC | CASRPTLGYEQYF | TRBV6-2/TRBV6-3 | - | - | TRBJ2-7
TGTGCCAGCAGCCAAGGCGGGACTAGCACAGATACGCAGTATTTT | CASSQGGTSTDTQYF | TRBV4-2 | many | - | TRBJ2-3
TGTGCCAGCAGCCAAGGGGGACTAGCGGAGTACAATGAGCAGTTCTTC | CASSQGGLAEYNEQFF | TRBV14 | - | TRBD2 | TRBJ2-1
TGTGCCACAACACAGGGGGCCTCAGTAGAGACCCAGTACTTC | CATTQGASVETQYF | TRBV10-3 | few | TRBD1 | TRBJ2-5
TGCAGCGTTGAAGATGACCGGGGGGCCCAGGAGACCCAGTACTTC | CSVEDDRGAQETQYF | TRBV29-1 | - | - | TRBJ2-5
TGTGCCGGGAAATTACGGGGAACCACTGAAGCTTTCTTT | CAGKLRGTTEAFF | TRBV30 | - | - | TRBJ1-1
TGTACCAGCAGTTACGGCAGGGCGAACACCGGGGAGCTGTCTTTT | CTSSYGRANTGELSF | TRBV6-6 | - | - | TRBJ2-2
TGTGCCAGCTGTGAATCCGGGACTTTGTATGAAAAACTGCTTTTT | CASCESGTLYEKLLF | TRBV6-1 | - | - | TRBJ1-4
TGTGCCACCTTGCCAACAAGGGACGCAGCGGAGCTGTTTTTT | CATLPTRDAAELFF | TRBV10-3 | many | - | TRBJ2-2
TGTGCCAGCAGCTTAGCGGTGTTAGCGGGGGAGCGAGAGACCCAGTACTTC | CASSLAVLAGERETQYF | TRBV7-8 | many | TRBD2 | TRBJ2-5
TGTGCCAGCACTGCCACTGCGGGGGGCCTCGTCAATGAGCAGTTCTTC | CASTATAGGLVNEQFF | TRBV6-1 | - | TRBD2 | TRBJ2-1
TGCACCAGCATTTGCAATGAGCAGTTCTTC | CTSICNEQFF | TRBV4-3 | - | - | TRBJ2-1
TGTGCCAGGAGAACCACAGGGGATGGCTCCCACGAGCAGTACTTC | CARRTTGDGSHEQYF | TRBV6-1 | - | TRBD1 | TRBJ2-7
TGTGCCAGCTCACCACCAAACAGGGCGAGCTCAGGAAACACCACATATTTT | CASSPPNRASSGNTTYF | TRBV18 | - | - | TRBJ1-3
TGTGCCAGCAGAGACCGGGACAGGGCTTACTACGAGCAGTACTTC | CASRDRDRAYYEQYF | TRBV28 | - | TRBD1 | TRBJ2-7
TGTGCCAGCAGTTCTACATTCTATGACTACACCTTC | CASSSTFYDYTF | TRBV12-3/TRBV12-4 | - | - | TRBJ1-2
TGTGCCAGCAGTTTAGGGGGCGTCGGGACAGATACGCTGTATTTT | CASSLGGVGTDTLYF | TRBV28 | many | TRBD1 | TRBJ2-3
TGTGACAGCAGCATGGGGGGACGGGACACTGAAGCTTTCTTT | CDSSMGGRDTEAFF | TRBV5-4 | - | - | TRBJ1-1
TGTGCCAGCAGCCTGAACACTGAAGCTTTCTTT | CASSLNTEAFF | TRBV11-3 | medium-sized | - | TRBJ1-1
TGTGCCACCAGTGCCACAAAGGGAGGCAATCAGCCCCAGCATTTT | CATSATKGGNQPQHF | TRBV6-1 | - | - | TRBJ1-5
TGCGCCAGCAGCTTGCTGCGGGGGCCGGGGGAGACCCAGTACTTC | CASSLLRGPGETQYF | TRBV5-1 | many | - | TRBJ2-5
TGTGCCAGTAGTGCCCGTGGGTACCAAGAGACCCAGTACTTC | CASSARGYQETQYF | TRBV19 | once | - | TRBJ2-5
TGTGCCAGCAGCAAACCTCGAACGGAGTCGCAGGGGAGGGGTGAAAAACTGGTTTTT | CASSKPRTESQGRGEKLVF | TRBV21-1 | - | - | TRBJ1-4
TGCGCCATTGCGGACAGGGGCCCCACAGATACGCAGTATTTT | CAIADRGPTDTQYF | TRBV10-3 | - | TRBD1 | TRBJ2-3
TGTGCCAACAGTCAGCCGAGGACAGGGGGCGGAAAGACCCGGTACTTC | CANSQPRTGGGKTRYF | TRBV6-5 | once | TRBD1 | TRBJ2-5
TGCGCCAGCAGCTTACTACAGGACACTTTGATGGAGCAGTACTTC | CASSLLQDTLMEQYF | TRBV11-1 | - | - | TRBJ2-7
TGTGGCAGCAGTGTCTTCACGGTCGAAAACACTGAAGCTTTCTTT | CGSSVFTVENTEAFF | TRBV6-1 | once | - | TRBJ1-1
TGCGCCAGCAGCCGAGACCCGGGACAGGCTAAAGAGACCCAGTACTTC | CASSRDPGQAKETQYF | TRBV4-1 | - | TRBD1 | TRBJ2-5
TGTGCCAACTTTGGGACAGGGGGTGCTTTCTTT | CANFGTGGAFF | TRBV25-1 | - | TRBD1 | TRBJ1-1
TGCGCCAGCAGCGTTGGGGGAGACTATGGCTACACCTTC | CASSVGGDYGYTF | TRBV10-2 | many | - | TRBJ1-2
TGTGTCAGCAGCCAAGTGCAGAGGAGAACCTACGAGCAGTACTTC | CVSSQVQRRTYEQYF | TRBV4-2 | - | - | TRBJ2-7
TGTGCCAGCAACTTGGTCGGACGCAAGAACACCGGGGAGCTGTCTTTT | CASNLVGRKNTGELSF | TRBV11-1 | once | - | TRBJ2-2
TGTGCCAGCAGTCCAATCGGCACAGATACGCAGTATTTT | CASSPIGTDTQYF | TRBV28 | - | - | TRBJ2-3
TGTGCCAGCAGTTACCCGGGACTAGCGGGTAACAATGAGCAGTTCTTC | CASSYPGLAGNNEQFF | TRBV6-2/TRBV6-3 | many | TRBD2 | TRBJ2-1
TGTGCCAGCAATATTGTCCGCAGGGATACGCAGTGTTTT | CASNIVRRDTQCF | TRBV6-1 | - | - | TRBJ2-3
TGTGCCAGCAGCCGCTTAGGGGTGGGGACTCCTGAAAAACTGTCTTTT | CASSRLGVGTPEKLSF | TRBV7-8 | - | - | TRBJ1-4
TGCAGCGCTACCGAGGCCACACAGGGTGGCATAGGTGAACAGTTCTTC | CSATEATQGGIGEQFF | TRBV29-1 | - | - | TRBJ2-1
TGTGCCAGCAGTGACCATCGGACAGGGCACACATTCGAGCAGTACTTC | CASSDHRTGHTFEQYF | TRBV6-1 | - | TRBD1 | TRBJ2-7
TGTGCCAGCAGTTCCTACCCACCCAGAACTAGCGGGAGGAAGAATGAGCAGTTCTTC | CASSSYPPRTSGRKNEQFF | TRBV11-3 | - | TRBD2 | TRBJ2-1
TGTGCCAGCAGCCCCAGGGGGGCCACTAACTATGGCTACACCTTC | CASSPRGATNYGYTF | TRBV5-6 | - | TRBD1 | TRBJ1-2
TGTGCCTGGAGTGTTTTTGACCTCGCAGATACGCAGTATTTT | CAWSVFDLADTQYF | TRBV30 | few | - | TRBJ2-3
TGCGCCAGCAGCCGGGATGACGGCTCCTACAATGAGCAATTCTTC | CASSRDDGSYNEQFF | TRBV4-1 | - | - | TRBJ2-1